This T cell receptor (beta chain) appears in the sequencing data of a study of cytomegalovirus exposure and HLA in healthy donors. Whole-study context: Ancestry clustering placed more than 65% of approximately 420 genotyped donors in the Caucasian-associated cluster.

Primers: 60 Vbeta forward and 13 Jbeta reverse. Repertoires were generated with immunoSEQ multiplex PCR, while TCRdb's copy carries only in-frame clones and drops some. The sample holds approximately 130,000 clones, approximately 86% seen once. Findings and limits, study-wide: Later work found that TCR association rates differed between HLA loci; DRB1 had the most and HLA-C the fewest.

As concerns this clone: As yet, its antigen is unknown.

The study sampled nominally healthy donors, though unrecorded immune exposures were likely. Trimming shortened V by 1 base and J by 1 base, and 7 bases separated the two germline ends. In germline, CDR1 is SGHTA, CDR2 FQGNSA. This CDR3 is built from 15 residues. The V call is TRBV7-2, the J call TRBJ2-2; D unclear. The sequenced material came from PBMCs. The TCR sequence derives from a boy younger than 18 in good health and CMV-seronegative. The CDR3 reads CASSLGQMNTGELFF. For the CDR3, the DNA is TGTGCCAGCAGCTTAGGACAAATGAACACCGGGGAGCTGTTTTTT.